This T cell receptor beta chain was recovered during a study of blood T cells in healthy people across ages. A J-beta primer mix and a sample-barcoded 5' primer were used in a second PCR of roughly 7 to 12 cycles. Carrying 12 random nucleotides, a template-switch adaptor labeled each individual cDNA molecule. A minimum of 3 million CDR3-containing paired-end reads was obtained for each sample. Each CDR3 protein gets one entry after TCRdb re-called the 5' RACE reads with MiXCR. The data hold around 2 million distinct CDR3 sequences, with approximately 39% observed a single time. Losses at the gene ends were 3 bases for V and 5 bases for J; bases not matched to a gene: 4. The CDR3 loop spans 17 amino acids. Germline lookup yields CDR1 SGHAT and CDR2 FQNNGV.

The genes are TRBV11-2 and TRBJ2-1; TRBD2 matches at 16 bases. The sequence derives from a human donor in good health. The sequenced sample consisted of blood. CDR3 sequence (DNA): TGTGCCAGCAGCTTGGGACTAGCGGGGGGGCCGGACAATGAGCAGTTCTTC. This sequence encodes CASSLGLAGGPDNEQFF.